A selection of T cell receptor beta chains follows, all from one sample in a study of OX40 agonist ivuxolimab in advanced cancers. Measured with immunoSEQ multiplex PCR; TCRdb has only the in-frame clones, and not every one. The sample carries 35,000 to 40,000 clones, 85% to 90% recorded once. Sequenced material: CD4+ or CD8+ T cells sorted from blood, taken in a trial of the OX40 agonist ivuxolimab. These receptors came from an adult with an advanced solid tumor such as melanoma, head and neck, liver or kidney cancer. Each CDR3 is given with its conserved first and last residue. D genes are given only for firm matches. Clone size is stated in some rows and not others, as once, few, many or a class when expanded.

abundance: .; v_gene: TRBV13; j_gene: TRBJ2-3; d_gene: .; CDR3aa: CASSAGSTDTQYF; CDR3nt: TGTGCCAGCAGCGCAGGTAGCACAGATACGCAGTATTTT
abundance: .; v_gene: TRBV7-9; j_gene: TRBJ1-5; d_gene: .; CDR3aa: CASSQDSFNQPQHF; CDR3nt: TGTGCCAGCAGCCAGGACAGTTTCAATCAGCCCCAGCATTTT
abundance: few; v_gene: TRBV6-6; j_gene: TRBJ2-7; d_gene: TRBD1; CDR3aa: CASTYGQGPYEQYF; CDR3nt: TGTGCCAGCACTTACGGACAGGGACCCTACGAGCAGTACTTC
abundance: .; v_gene: TRBV19; j_gene: TRBJ1-1; d_gene: .; CDR3aa: CASSNPLGRGQENTEAFF; CDR3nt: TGTGCCAGTAGTAACCCCCTGGGGCGTGGGCAGGAAAACACTGAAGCTTTCTTT
abundance: once; v_gene: TRBV4-1; j_gene: TRBJ1-1; d_gene: TRBD1; CDR3aa: CASSQDSAQGATEAFF; CDR3nt: TGCGCCAGCAGCCAAGATTCGGCGCAGGGGGCGACTGAAGCTTTCTTT
abundance: .; v_gene: TRBV6-5; j_gene: TRBJ1-4; d_gene: .; CDR3aa: CASSYGTNEKLFF; CDR3nt: TGTGCCAGCAGTTACGGAACTAATGAAAAACTGTTTTTT
abundance: few; v_gene: TRBV5-1; j_gene: TRBJ2-1; d_gene: TRBD1; CDR3aa: CASSLDQGAYNEQFF; CDR3nt: TGCGCCAGCAGCTTGGACCAGGGGGCGTACAATGAGCAGTTCTTC
abundance: .; v_gene: TRBV30; j_gene: TRBJ1-4; d_gene: TRBD1; CDR3aa: CAWSAGTGHGGKLFF; CDR3nt: TGTGCCTGGAGTGCCGGGACAGGTCATGGTGGAAAACTGTTTTTT
abundance: few; v_gene: TRBV6-5; j_gene: TRBJ1-2; d_gene: TRBD1; CDR3aa: CASSTTGSGGYTF; CDR3nt: TGTGCCAGCAGTACGACAGGGAGCGGGGGCTACACCTTC
abundance: .; v_gene: TRBV7-6; j_gene: TRBJ1-5; d_gene: .; CDR3aa: CASSPGPTGGQPQHF; CDR3nt: TGTGCCAGCAGCCCGGGTCCCACGGGAGGTCAGCCCCAGCATTTT
abundance: .; v_gene: TRBV7-9; j_gene: TRBJ1-1; d_gene: .; CDR3aa: CASSLESNTEAFF; CDR3nt: TGTGCCAGCAGCTTAGAGAGTAACACTGAAGCTTTCTTT
abundance: .; v_gene: TRBV7-9; j_gene: TRBJ1-2; d_gene: .; CDR3aa: CASSFPPIVPGGYTF; CDR3nt: TGTGCCAGCAGCTTCCCTCCCATTGTTCCCGGTGGCTACACCTTC
abundance: few; v_gene: TRBV18; j_gene: TRBJ1-5; d_gene: .; CDR3aa: CASSPGSNQPQHF; CDR3nt: TGTGCCAGCTCACCAGGCAGCAATCAGCCCCAGCATTTT
abundance: .; v_gene: TRBV19; j_gene: TRBJ1-2; d_gene: .; CDR3aa: CASSIQGRVEGYTF; CDR3nt: TGTGCCAGTAGTATTCAGGGTCGTGTCGAGGGCTACACCTTC
abundance: .; v_gene: TRBV6-1; j_gene: TRBJ1-5; d_gene: .; CDR3aa: CAGQHRADQPQHF; CDR3nt: TGTGCCGGGCAGCACAGGGCCGATCAGCCCCAGCATTTT
abundance: .; v_gene: TRBV2; j_gene: TRBJ2-2; d_gene: TRBD1; CDR3aa: CASSLDRARNTGELFF; CDR3nt: TGTGCCAGCAGCCTCGACAGGGCGAGGAACACCGGGGAGCTGTTTTTT
abundance: .; v_gene: TRBV9; j_gene: TRBJ2-1; d_gene: .; CDR3aa: CASSLTGNEQFF; CDR3nt: TGTGCCAGCAGCCTCACAGGGAATGAGCAGTTCTTC
abundance: .; v_gene: TRBV19; j_gene: TRBJ2-7; d_gene: .; CDR3aa: CASSITPGPTYEQYF; CDR3nt: TGTGCCAGTAGTATAACTCCAGGGCCTACCTACGAGCAGTACTTC
abundance: .; v_gene: TRBV6-6; j_gene: TRBJ2-2; d_gene: .; CDR3aa: CASREGRNTGELFF; CDR3nt: TGTGCCAGCAGGGAGGGACGCAACACCGGGGAGCTGTTTTTT
abundance: .; v_gene: TRBV2; j_gene: TRBJ2-6; d_gene: .; CDR3aa: CASSPPRVLQSGANVLTF; CDR3nt: TGTGCCAGCAGTCCCCCCAGGGTCCTACAATCTGGGGCCAACGTCCTGACTTTC
abundance: .; v_gene: TRBV19; j_gene: TRBJ1-4; d_gene: TRBD1; CDR3aa: CASGGTGGGEKLFF; CDR3nt: TGTGCCAGTGGAGGTACAGGGGGCGGCGAAAAACTGTTTTTT
abundance: .; v_gene: TRBV27; j_gene: TRBJ1-6; d_gene: TRBD1; CDR3aa: CASSFRDRGYSPLHF; CDR3nt: TGTGCCAGCAGCTTCCGGGACAGGGGTTATTCACCCCTCCACTTT
abundance: .; v_gene: TRBV10-3; j_gene: TRBJ2-3; d_gene: .; CDR3aa: CAISDEPGAGDTQYF; CDR3nt: TGTGCCATCAGTGACGAACCGGGGGCGGGAGATACGCAGTATTTT
abundance: .; v_gene: TRBV6-4; j_gene: TRBJ2-4; d_gene: .; CDR3aa: CASSDSRRNLAKNIQYF; CDR3nt: TGTGCCAGCAGTGACTCGAGGAGGAACCTCGCCAAAAACATTCAGTACTTC
abundance: .; v_gene: TRBV7-9; j_gene: TRBJ1-6; d_gene: .; CDR3aa: CASSFAVYSYNSPLHF; CDR3nt: TGTGCCAGCAGCTTCGCGGTTTACAGTTATAATTCACCCCTCCACTTT
abundance: .; v_gene: TRBV6-5; j_gene: TRBJ2-3; d_gene: .; CDR3aa: CASSYIPGRDTQYF; CDR3nt: TGTGCCAGCAGTTATATCCCAGGGCGAGATACGCAGTATTTT
abundance: .; v_gene: TRBV30; j_gene: TRBJ1-5; d_gene: .; CDR3aa: CAWSSGARQPQHF; CDR3nt: TGTGCCTGGAGTAGTGGGGCCAGGCAGCCCCAGCATTTT
abundance: .; v_gene: TRBV10-3; j_gene: TRBJ2-7; d_gene: .; CDR3aa: CAISPVTNAYEQYF; CDR3nt: TGTGCCATCAGCCCGGTCACGAACGCCTACGAGCAGTACTTC
abundance: .; v_gene: TRBV14; j_gene: TRBJ2-7; d_gene: .; CDR3aa: CASSRSFGGYEQYF; CDR3nt: TGTGCCAGCAGCCGTAGCTTCGGTGGATACGAGCAGTACTTC
abundance: .; v_gene: TRBV19; j_gene: TRBJ1-2; d_gene: .; CDR3aa: CAVGGGDYGYTF; CDR3nt: TGTGCCGTTGGCGGGGGCGACTATGGCTACACCTTC
abundance: .; v_gene: TRBV19; j_gene: TRBJ2-4; d_gene: TRBD2; CDR3aa: CASSLGLAGGKAKNIQYF; CDR3nt: TGTGCCAGTAGTCTCGGACTAGCGGGGGGGAAAGCCAAAAACATTCAGTACTTC